The 15 T cell receptor beta chains presented below share a single source sample, sequenced in a study of vaccination effects on CD4 cells after COVID-19. The data were produced by immunoSEQ multiplex PCR, yet TCRdb's version contains in-frame clones alone and is incomplete. The profile covers 20,000 to 25,000 clones, with approximately 81% appearing a single time and roughly 19% taken by the ten largest. No cognate antigen is known for these TCRs. Peptide-pool stimulation followed by sequencing identified expanded antigen-specific CD4+ clonotypes in the ViraFEST assay. An approximately 10-day culture period preceded the isolation of CD4+ T cells. Recipients of the vaccine had no prior SARS-CoV-2 infection and negative nucleocapsid antibodies. The source was CD4+ T cells from PBMCs cultured with HCoV-NL63 spike peptides, collected before COVID-19 vaccination. These receptor sequences come from a human donor who received a COVID-19 vaccine.

The gene calls are TRBV29-1 and TRBJ2-1; tentatively, D is TRBD2 (6 bases). V was pared by 7 bases and J by 4 bases, with 17 bases between. This CDR3 region has 14 residues. Germline-derived CDR1 and CDR2 are SQVTM and ANQGSEA. The CDR3 DNA reads as TGCAGCGACCGCGGGCGGGGTCAGTACAATGAGCAGTTCTTC. As protein: CSDRGRGQYNEQFF.

This rearrangement joins TRBV6-5 to TRBJ1-4, with D maybe TRBD1 (5 bases). V lost 4 bases and J lost 7, with 13 bases in between. This CDR3 region has 14 residues. CDR1 MNHEY and CDR2 SVGAGI come from the germline V gene. The CDR3 here is CASSWGRVGEKLFF. As DNA, the CDR3 is TGTGCCAGCAGTTGGGGCAGAGTGGGTGAAAAACTGTTTTTT.

The chain uses TRBV4-2 and TRBJ2-1, with 9 bases aligning to TRBD2. V shed 5 bases, J shed 4 bases, and the junction held 6 bases outside the gene matches. This CDR3 has 15 amino acids. In germline, CDR1 is LGHNA, CDR2 YNFKEQ. In nucleotides, the CDR3 is TGTGCCAGCAGCACCGGCGGGAGGGATTACAATGAGCAGTTCTTC. This sequence encodes CASSTGGRDYNEQFF.

This chain joins TRBV6-4 and TRBJ1-5; D remains unclear. V lost 3 bases and J lost 3, with 6 bases in between. The CDR3 length is 13 residues. In germline, CDR1 is MRHNA, CDR2 SNTAGT. CDR3 nucleotide sequence: TGTGCCAGCAGTGAAGGCCCCAATCAGCCCCAGCATTTT. It translates to CASSEGPNQPQHF.

The V gene is TRBV5-1, the J gene TRBJ2-3; D possibly corresponds to TRBD1 (6 bases). Germline-derived CDR1 and CDR2 are SGHRS and YFSETQ. There are 15 residues in the CDR3. Trimming took off 2 bases at V and 2 bases at J, with 12 bases between the two ends. CDR3 DNA sequence: TGCGCCAGCAGCTTTGGGCAGGGGACCACAGATACGCAGTATTTT. Translation gives CASSFGQGTTDTQYF.

The chain employs TRBV5-8 and TRBJ2-7; 7 bases are shared with TRBD1. Germline V gene sequence: CDR1 SGHTS, CDR2 YDEGEE. Trimming cost V 0 bases and J 5 bases; bases outside gene matches: 2. There are 13 residues in the CDR3. The CDR3 loop is CASSLDRGHEQYF. As DNA, the CDR3 is TGTGCCAGCAGCTTGGACAGGGGCCACGAGCAGTACTTC. The variable domain in full, with the rest retrieved from reference TRBV5-8 and TRBJ2-7, is EAGVTQSPTHLIKTRGQQATLRCSPISGHTSVYWYQQALGLGLQFLLWYDEGEERNRGNFPPRFSGRQFPNYSSELNVNALELEDSALYLCASSLDRGHEQYFGPGTRLTVT.

The CDR3 DNA reads TGTGCCAGCAGCCCAGTGGGACGTAGAGCCGGGGCCAACGTCCTGACTTTC. It translates to CASSPVGRRAGANVLTF. The chain employs TRBV7-2 and TRBJ2-6; D is perhaps TRBD1 or TRBD2 (5 bases each). This CDR3 spans 17 amino acids. CDR1 is SGHTA, CDR2 FQGNSA, per germline. Trimming took off 5 bases at V and 4 bases at J, with 18 bases between the two ends.

The chain is built from TRBV7-3 and TRBJ1-1; no clear D gene. V lost 1 base, J lost 2 bases, and 5 bases lay in between. This CDR3 is 13 amino acids long. The germline CDR1 and CDR2 sequences are SGHTA and FQGTGA. This CDR3 reads CASSLMANTEAFF. CDR3 nucleotide sequence: TGTGCCAGCAGCTTAATGGCCAACACTGAAGCTTTCTTT.

The chain is built from TRBV6-5 and TRBJ1-2; weak D call: TRBD1 (5 bases). The CDR3 is 15 amino acids. Germline lookup yields CDR1 MNHEY and CDR2 SVGAGI. The V gene lost 0 bases and the J gene lost 4 bases, with 12 bases spanning the gap. CDR3 sequence (DNA): TGTGCCAGCAGTTACTCGGGAGGGGCCTCCTATGGCTACACCTTC. It translates to CASSYSGGASYGYTF.

The chain employs TRBV2 and TRBJ1-5, with 7 positions matching TRBD1. Trimming took 4 bases from V and 2 from J; bases not matched to a gene: 2. CDR3 length: 14 residues. Germline V gene sequence: CDR1 SNHLY, CDR2 FYNNEI. CDR3 sequence (DNA): TGTGCCAGCAGTGGGGACAGCCGCAATCAGCCCCAGCATTTT. Translated: CASSGDSRNQPQHF.

V is TRBV4-3 and J is TRBJ1-4; possible D gene TRBD1, 5 bases. This CDR3 comprises 15 residues. Trimming shortened V by 0 bases and J by 10 bases, and 15 bases separated the two germline ends. Germline V gene lookup returns CDR1 LGHNA and CDR2 YSLEER. The CDR3 DNA reads as TGCGCCAGCAGCCAAGATCCCCAGGGACGTGGAAAACTGTTTTTT. Its translation: CASSQDPQGRGKLFF.

This sequence joins TRBV25-1 and TRBJ1-1; D remains ambiguous. CDR3 size: 14 residues. V was cut by 3 bases and J by 1 base, with 9 bases left in between. Germline loops: CDR1 MGHDK, CDR2 SYGVNS. The CDR3 DNA sequence: TGTGCCAGCAGTGACCTCCAGCAGAACACTGAAGCTTTCTTT. Its protein product is CASSDLQQNTEAFF.

J is TRBJ2-3 and V is TRBV19, with D tentatively TRBD2 (6 bases). V gave up 6 bases and J gave up 3 bases, with 13 bases separating them. The CDR3 runs to 14 residues. Germline CDR1 reads LNHDA; CDR2 reads SQIVND (reference sequence). CDR3 loop: CASSRLLATDTQYF. In nucleotides, the CDR3 is TGTGCCAGTAGCCGCCTCCTAGCGACAGATACGCAGTATTTT.

This clone was seen a few times. The V and J genes are TRBV4-1 and TRBJ1-5; 8 nucleotides agree with TRBD1. With V trimmed by 4 bases and J by 5 bases, 4 bases remained unmatched. The germline V gene has CDR1 MGHRA and CDR2 YSYEKL. The CDR3 spans 14 residues. CDR3 sequence: CASSPTGADQPQHF. DNA for the CDR3: TGCGCCAGCAGCCCGACAGGGGCCGATCAGCCCCAGCATTTT.

This clone has only a few counts. J is TRBJ2-3 and V is TRBV10-3; possible D gene TRBD2, 5 bases. Per the germline V gene, CDR1 is ENHRY and CDR2 is SYGVKD. The CDR3 covers 15 residues. V was pared by 3 bases and J by 6 bases, with 16 bases between. CDR3 residues: CAISESGYLADTQYF. DNA of the CDR3: TGTGCCATCAGTGAATCGGGGTACTTGGCCGATACGCAGTATTTT.